These T cell receptor beta chains were read from a single sample in a study of T cell responses to AZD1222 COVID-19 vaccine. Sequenced by immunoSEQ multiplex PCR; TCRdb stores in-frame clones only, minus some. The sample lists roughly 170,000 clones; 88% were seen once. The sample was peripheral blood, taken on day 0 of AZD1222 vaccination. The receptors stem from an adult in good health. Both conserved end residues are part of each CDR3. The D gene is left open where the match is weak. Rows may omit the clone size; those that give it use once, few, many or a size class.

v_call	cdr3_length	j_call	clone_size	d_call	cdr3_nt	cdr3_aa
TRBV11-3	15	TRBJ2-7	few	TRBD1	TGTGCCAGCAGCCCAGGGGGACAGGGACCATACGAGCAGTACTTC	CASSPGGQGPYEQYF
TRBV27	15	TRBJ2-7	.	.	TGTGCCAGCAGTGATGTTGGGGGCAAGGGGTACGAGCAGTACTTC	CASSDVGGKGYEQYF
TRBV28	14	TRBJ1-5	.	.	TGTGCCAGCAGCGTCCGGGGGGGCAATCAGCCCCAGCATTTT	CASSVRGGNQPQHF
TRBV5-1	14	TRBJ2-7	.	.	TGCGCCAGCAGCACCTCCGGGACCACCTACGAGCAGTACTTC	CASSTSGTTYEQYF
TRBV30	13	TRBJ1-2	.	.	TGTGCCTGGAGTGTGGGCGGCTACTATGGCTACACCTTC	CAWSVGGYYGYTF
TRBV5-1	13	TRBJ1-3	few	.	TGCGCCAGCAGCCCAGCCGGGACCGACACCATATATTTT	CASSPAGTDTIYF
TRBV3-1/TRBV3-2	17	TRBJ2-3	.	.	TGTGCCAGCAGCCAAGATACACAGTTACCTAGCACAGATACGCAGTATTTT	CASSQDTQLPSTDTQYF
TRBV5-1	15	TRBJ1-5	.	TRBD1	TGCGCCAGCAGCTTGGATTGGCAGGGGGATCAGCCCCAGCATTTT	CASSLDWQGDQPQHF
TRBV18	14	TRBJ1-1	.	.	TGTGCCAGCTCCCCAGGTGGGGGAGGCACTGAAGCTTTCTTT	CASSPGGGGTEAFF
TRBV5-1	16	TRBJ2-3	.	TRBD1	TGCGCCAGCAGCTTAGGTGGGACAGCTCTCACAGATACGCAGTATTTT	CASSLGGTALTDTQYF
TRBV5-5	15	TRBJ1-1	.	.	TGTGCCAGCAGCTTGGCCGGACACCAGAACACTGAAGCTTTCTTT	CASSLAGHQNTEAFF
TRBV9	12	TRBJ1-2	once	.	TGTGCCAGCAGCGTAGGGGTTAACGGCTACACCTTC	CASSVGVNGYTF
TRBV28	11	TRBJ1-5	.	.	TGTGCCAGCAGTCGGGAGGTGTCCCAGCATTTT	CASSREVSQHF
TRBV25-1	17	TRBJ2-2	once	.	TGTGCCAGCAGTTGGGGGGCCCCAGGGGCGAACACCGGGGAGCTGTTTTTT	CASSWGAPGANTGELFF
TRBV19	17	TRBJ2-5	.	TRBD2	TGTGCCAGTAGTATACGGGGGGCTAGCGGGAGCCGGGAGACCCAGTACTTC	CASSIRGASGSRETQYF
TRBV7-9	13	TRBJ1-6	few	.	TGTGCCAGCAGTCGAAAGTATAATTCACCCCTCCACTTT	CASSRKYNSPLHF
TRBV25-1	11	TRBJ2-5	.	.	TGTGCCAGCAGTGAAGGGGAGACCCAGTACTTC	CASSEGETQYF
TRBV28	12	TRBJ1-5	.	.	TGTGCTTCTAGGGGTAGCAATCAGCCCCAGCATTTT	CASRGSNQPQHF
TRBV10-2	15	TRBJ1-2	once	TRBD1	TGCGCCAGCAGTGATGGGCAGGGGGGCTGGTTTGGCTACACCTTC	CASSDGQGGWFGYTF